These 22 T cell receptor beta chains originate from one sample sequenced in a study of blood T cell repertoires in COVID-19. Here immunoSEQ multiplex PCR was the method, and the copy in TCRdb shows in-frame clones only, minus some. This table holds 35,000 to 50,000 clones, around 90% found once. The sequenced material came from peripheral blood. Receptors originate from a man aged 50-59 years with active COVID-19.

A few counts support this clone. J is TRBJ1-6 and V is TRBV2, with 9 positions matching TRBD1. The junction had 12 bases not matched to a gene; V was cut back by 9 bases and J by 6 bases. This CDR3 region has 16 residues. Germline V gene sequence: CDR1 SNHLY, CDR2 FYNNEI. This CDR3 is CASRPGQGNGNSPLHF. The CDR3 bases are TGTGCCAGTCGGCCGGGACAGGGAAATGGTAATTCACCCCTCCACTTT.

The gene calls are TRBV11-3 and TRBJ2-3; 8 bases match TRBD1. This CDR3 is 13 amino acids long. CDR1 and CDR2 from the germline V gene are SGHNT and YENEEA. The trim removed 5 bases at V and 7 bases at J, leaving 5 bases unmatched. The CDR3 loop reads CASSPTGVYTQYF. Here the CDR3 DNA reads TGTGCCAGCAGCCCGACAGGGGTCTATACGCAGTATTTT.

The CDR3 spells CASSSLVSTDTQYF. CDR3 in DNA: TGTGCCAGCAGTTCTCTAGTGAGCACAGATACGCAGTATTTT. This chain connects TRBV27 to TRBJ2-3; D is unclear. The CDR3 consists of 14 residues. V was shortened by 4 bases and J by 0 bases, with 8 bases between the two germline ends. Germline CDR1 reads MNHEY; CDR2 reads SMNVEV (reference sequence).

The chain carries TRBV7-9 and TRBJ2-7; D call uncertain. The CDR3 is 17 amino acids. The germline CDR1 and CDR2 sequences are SEHNR and FQNEAQ (reference sequence). Trimming took 1 base from V and 5 from J, leaving 21 bases between them. Here the CDR3 DNA reads TGTGCCAGCAGCTTAGGTCGTGGGTCCCAGAGACTGCACGAGCAGTACTTC. This translates into CASSLGRGSQRLHEQYF.

J is TRBJ1-4 and V is TRBV5-1; tentatively, D is TRBD1 (6 bases). Germline V gene data show CDR1 as SGHRS and CDR2 as YFSETQ. This CDR3 has 16 amino acids. Trimming pared 1 base from V and 8 bases from J, leaving 18 bases between. CDR3 nucleotides: TGCGCCAGCAGCTTGTCGGTTGGGGGCTCCGAAGAAAAACTGTTTTTT. Translation: CASSLSVGGSEEKLFF.

V and J are TRBV5-5 and TRBJ1-5, with D maybe TRBD1 (5 bases). The germline gives CDR1 SGHKS, CDR2 YYEKEE (reference sequence). Trimming took 2 bases from V and 5 from J, leaving 11 bases between them. There are 14 residues in the CDR3. CDR3 sequence reads: CASSFKGAHQPQHF. DNA of the CDR3: TGTGCCAGCAGCTTTAAAGGGGCCCATCAGCCCCAGCATTTT. Full variable domain (remainder filled in from reference TRBV5-5 and TRBJ1-5): DAGVTQSPTHLIKTRGQQVTLRCSPISGHKSVSWYQQVLGQGPQFIFQYYEKEERGRGNFPDRFSARQFPNYSSELNVNALLLGDSALYLCASSFKGAHQPQHFGDGTRLSIL.

The V and J genes are TRBV5-1 and TRBJ2-7; 9 nucleotides match TRBD1. V trimming: 4 bases; J trimming: 6 bases; junction bases outside the gene matches: 11. The CDR3 has 15 residues. CDR1 is SGHRS, CDR2 YFSETQ, per germline. CDR3 sequence reads: CASSLPGQGGREQYF. The DNA for the CDR3 is TGCGCCAGCAGCCTACCGGGACAGGGTGGCCGCGAGCAGTACTTC.

This clone has only one observation. The V gene is TRBV4-3, the J gene TRBJ2-1; D not resolved. Trimming removed 5 bases from V and 5 bases from J, with 16 bases in between. CDR3 length equals 15 residues. The germline gives CDR1 LGHNA, CDR2 YSLEER. The CDR3 spells CASSKLAVFNNEQFF. DNA for the CDR3: TGCGCCAGCAGCAAATTAGCAGTGTTTAACAATGAGCAGTTCTTC.

The CDR3 loop is CASGEQGSLNEKLFF. In DNA, the CDR3 is TGTGCCAGCGGAGAACAGGGGAGTCTTAATGAAAAACTGTTTTTT. The chain uses TRBV2 and TRBJ1-4, with 7 bases lining up with TRBD1. With V trimmed by 8 bases and J by 4 bases, 10 bases remained unmatched. The CDR3 is made up of 15 amino acids. Germline lookup yields CDR1 SNHLY and CDR2 FYNNEI.

This clone showed up just once. The chain recombines TRBV19 with TRBJ1-2, with D tentatively TRBD1 (5 bases). The CDR3 runs 14 residues. The ends were cut back, 6 bases at V and 3 bases at J, with 14 bases in the middle. CDR1 is LNHDA and CDR2 is SQIVND in the germline V gene (reference sequence). CDR3 sequence (DNA): TGTGCCAGTAGACATACCCAGGGCGACTATGGCTACACCTTC. It specifies CASRHTQGDYGYTF.

V gene TRBV15 combines with J gene TRBJ1-2; tentatively, D is TRBD1 (6 bases). The CDR3 runs to 13 residues. CDR1 LNHNV and CDR2 YYDKDF come from the germline V gene (reference sequence). V was cut by 3 bases and J by 8 bases, with 13 bases left in between. CDR3 loop: CATSSAGGLGYTF. CDR3 bases: TGTGCCACCAGCAGTGCGGGGGGCCTAGGCTACACCTTC. The full variable domain, completed using reference TRBV15 and TRBJ1-2, is DAMVIQNPRYQVTQFGKPVTLSCSQTLNHNVMYWYQQKSSQAPKLLFHYYDKDFNNEADTPDNFQSRRPNTSFCFLDIRSPGLGDTAMYLCATSSAGGLGYTFGSGTRLTVV.

The V gene is TRBV19, the J gene TRBJ2-2, with a weak D call TRBD1 (6 bases). V was clipped by 5 bases and J by 1 base, with 11 bases between them. The CDR3 totals 15 residues. CDR1 and CDR2 from the germline V gene are LNHDA and SQIVND (reference sequence). The CDR3 here is CASSLPGQNTGELFF. The DNA of the CDR3 is TGTGCCAGTAGTTTACCGGGACAGAACACCGGGGAGCTGTTTTTT.

The chain links TRBV5-1 to TRBJ1-1, with 9 bases matching TRBD1. J was trimmed by 1 base and V by 1 base; bases with no gene match: 11. CDR3 length: 18 residues. Per germline, CDR1 SGHRS and CDR2 YFSETQ. Written as DNA, the CDR3 is TGCGCCAGCAGCTTGAGTCGGACAGGGGCCCCACAGAACACTGAAGCTTTCTTT. It translates to CASSLSRTGAPQNTEAFF.

This chain links TRBV5-1 with TRBJ2-4; TRBD2 might be the D (6 bases). Germline V gene data show CDR1 as SGHRS and CDR2 as YFSETQ. V shed 0 bases and J shed 7 bases, with 11 bases lying between them. This CDR3 has 14 residues. CDR3 sequence (DNA): TGCGCCAGCAGCTTGGTATCAGGAGGGAACATTCAGTACTTC. This encodes CASSLVSGGNIQYF.

The chain combines TRBV6-5 with TRBJ2-1; TRBD2 aligns across 9 bases. CDR3 length equals 14 residues. V was pared by 8 bases and J by 10 bases, with 12 bases of the junction left unmatched. Germline V lookup: CDR1 MNHEY, CDR2 SVGAGI. CDR3 DNA sequence: TGTGCCAGCGAGACCGGGACTAGCAGACGAGAGCAGTTCTTC. Its translation is CASETGTSRREQFF.

V gene TRBV11-2 combines with J gene TRBJ1-6; no firm D call. V was cut by 1 base and J by 0 bases, with 10 bases left in between. The CDR3 runs 17 residues. Germline V CDR1 and CDR2: SGHAT, FQNNGV. For the CDR3, the DNA is TGTGCCAGCAGCTTAGGCCCAGCTAGCTCCTATAATTCACCCCTCCACTTT. It translates to CASSLGPASSYNSPLHF.

The chain carries TRBV4-2 and TRBJ2-5; a possible D gene is TRBD1 (6 bases). This CDR3 contains 16 residues. Germline V gene data show CDR1 as LGHNA and CDR2 as YNFKEQ. V was pared by 4 bases and J by 1 base, with 16 bases between. The CDR3 DNA sequence: TGTGCCAGCAGCCCCAGAGGACCGACAGGCCAAGAGACCCAGTACTTC. Its protein product is CASSPRGPTGQETQYF.

The rearrangement links TRBV18 to TRBJ2-3, with TRBD2 matching 12 bases. The CDR3 is 15 residues long. Germline-derived CDR1 and CDR2 are KGHSH and LQKENI. V lost 6 bases and J lost 6; bases outside the gene matches: 7. The CDR3 loop reads CASSPTSGGLDTQYF. The CDR3 region has the DNA TGTGCCAGCTCGCCGACTAGCGGGGGCTTGGATACGCAGTATTTT.

The rearrangement links TRBV10-3 to TRBJ2-3; maybe TRBD1 (5 bases). This CDR3 has 14 amino acids. The germline V and J ends were trimmed by 9 bases and 2 bases, with 15 bases remaining between them. Germline values: CDR1 ENHRY, CDR2 SYGVKD. The CDR3 DNA follows: TGTGCCATTCAGGACCCAGGGCTCACAGATACGCAGTATTTT. It is translated as CAIQDPGLTDTQYF.

As for this clone: The junction differs from germline at one of its ends, possibly a read error. This chain connects TRBV19 to TRBJ1-2; no reliable D call. Germline CDR1 LNHDA, CDR2 SQIVND (reference sequence). This CDR3 spans 15 amino acids. The CDR3 protein is CASSIGPPSNYGYTF. CDR3 DNA: TGTGCCAGTAGTATAGGCCCTCCATCTAATTATGGCTACACCTTC.

The gene calls are TRBV12-3 or TRBV12-4 and TRBJ1-1; weak D call: TRBD1 (5 bases). CDR3 size: 13 residues. V lost 1 base, J lost 4 bases, and 7 bases lay in between. CDR3 in amino acids: CASSLGTTTEAFF. The CDR3 DNA reads as TGTGCCAGCAGTTTAGGGACAACCACTGAAGCTTTCTTT.

This clone was recorded a few times. The CDR3 spells CASSELRDVGEQFF. The DNA for the CDR3 is TGTGCCAGCAGTGAGCTCAGGGATGTAGGTGAGCAGTTCTTC. This sequence joins TRBV2 and TRBJ2-1; D might be TRBD1 (5 bases). This CDR3 region has 14 residues. Looked up from germline, CDR1 is SNHLY and CDR2 is FYNNEI. Between the trimmed V and J ends, which lost 3 bases and 9 bases, there was a span of 15 bases. Looking up the rest from reference TRBV2 and TRBJ2-1 gives the full variable domain: EPEVTQTPSHQVTQMGQEVILRCVPISNHLYFYWYRQILGQKVEFLVSFYNNEISEKSEIFDDQFSVERPDGSNFTLKIRSTKLEDSAMYFCASSELRDVGEQFFGPGTRLTVL.